A selection of T cell receptor beta chains follows, all from one sample in a study of cytomegalovirus exposure and HLA in healthy donors. Using immunoSEQ multiplex PCR, the repertoire was profiled, and TCRdb retains in-frame clones only, with some absent. Counted here are around 200,000 clones, around 86% occurring once; the ten biggest clones make up around 9.6%. Sequencing was carried out using PBMCs. The receptors were sampled from a woman in her 50s in good health and CMV-seropositive. CDR3s include the opening cysteine and the closing phenylalanine or tryptophan. Fields, in order: clone size, D gene, J gene, V gene, CDR3 DNA, CDR3 protein. D genes are given only for firm matches. Expanded clones are given a class, and other clones once, few, many or no size at all.

clone size: -
D gene: -
J gene: TRBJ1-2
V gene: TRBV25-1
CDR3 DNA: TGTGCCAGCAGTGAAGAGGTTACTAACTATGGCTACACCTTC
CDR3 protein: CASSEEVTNYGYTF

clone size: -
D gene: -
J gene: TRBJ1-2
V gene: TRBV9
CDR3 DNA: TGTGCCAGCAGCCCCCGGACAGTGGCTAACTATGGCTACACCTTC
CDR3 protein: CASSPRTVANYGYTF

clone size: -
D gene: -
J gene: TRBJ1-1
V gene: TRBV5-1
CDR3 DNA: TGCGCCAGCAGCGCGAACCCCAATTCACAGGGTTTTGCCGTGAACACTGAAGCTTTCTTT
CDR3 protein: CASSANPNSQGFAVNTEAFF

clone size: -
D gene: TRBD1
J gene: TRBJ1-6
V gene: TRBV29-1
CDR3 DNA: TGCAGCGTCGGGACAGGGGGAGATTCACCCCTCCACTTT
CDR3 protein: CSVGTGGDSPLHF

clone size: -
D gene: -
J gene: TRBJ1-2
V gene: TRBV14
CDR3 DNA: TGTGCCAGCAGCCAAGCATCCGGTTCGTTCTATGGCTACACCTTC
CDR3 protein: CASSQASGSFYGYTF

clone size: -
D gene: -
J gene: TRBJ1-1
V gene: TRBV6-5
CDR3 DNA: TGTGCCAGCCACGGACTGATGAACACTGAAGCTTTCTTT
CDR3 protein: CASHGLMNTEAFF

clone size: -
D gene: -
J gene: TRBJ1-1
V gene: TRBV6-6
CDR3 DNA: TGTGCCAGCAGTTCGGAGACTGAAGCTTTCTTT
CDR3 protein: CASSSETEAFF

clone size: -
D gene: -
J gene: TRBJ2-7
V gene: TRBV6-6
CDR3 DNA: TGTGCCAGCAGTTACGGGGGCAGGATCAACGAGCAGTACTTC
CDR3 protein: CASSYGGRINEQYF

clone size: -
D gene: -
J gene: TRBJ2-7
V gene: TRBV5-1
CDR3 DNA: TGCGCCGGCAGCTCACGGACCCAGGGCCACTACGAGCAGTACTTC
CDR3 protein: CAGSSRTQGHYEQYF

clone size: -
D gene: -
J gene: TRBJ2-5
V gene: TRBV5-1
CDR3 DNA: TGCGCCAGCAGCTTATTAGCGGTGCAAAAAGAGACCCAGTACTTC
CDR3 protein: CASSLLAVQKETQYF

clone size: -
D gene: TRBD1
J gene: TRBJ1-2
V gene: TRBV19
CDR3 DNA: TGTGCCAGTAGTGGCCGACAGGGTCCCTATGGCTACACCTTC
CDR3 protein: CASSGRQGPYGYTF

clone size: once
D gene: TRBD2
J gene: TRBJ2-1
V gene: TRBV4-3
CDR3 DNA: TGCGCCAGCAGCCAGACCGGGACTAGCGTCTACAATGAGCAGTTCTTC
CDR3 protein: CASSQTGTSVYNEQFF

clone size: -
D gene: -
J gene: TRBJ2-3
V gene: TRBV5-1
CDR3 DNA: TGCGCCAGCAGCTTGGACGCGAATACGCAGTATTTT
CDR3 protein: CASSLDANTQYF

clone size: -
D gene: -
J gene: TRBJ1-1
V gene: TRBV5-4
CDR3 DNA: TGTGCCAGCAGCTCTACGCCAGGCCTCTCTTTTCAGGCGGCTTTCTTT
CDR3 protein: CASSSTPGLSFQAAFF

clone size: -
D gene: TRBD2
J gene: TRBJ2-5
V gene: TRBV11-2
CDR3 DNA: TGTGCCAGCAGCTTAGTGGCTAGCGGGGGGAGAGAGACCCAGTACTTC
CDR3 protein: CASSLVASGGRETQYF

clone size: -
D gene: -
J gene: TRBJ2-7
V gene: TRBV6-5
CDR3 DNA: TGTGCCAGTAAACAGGTCCAACGCTCCTACGAGCAGTACTTC
CDR3 protein: CASKQVQRSYEQYF

clone size: -
D gene: -
J gene: TRBJ2-7
V gene: TRBV19
CDR3 DNA: TGTGCCAGTAGTATAAGGCCTACTAGGTCCTACGAGCAGTACTTC
CDR3 protein: CASSIRPTRSYEQYF

clone size: -
D gene: -
J gene: TRBJ2-3
V gene: TRBV7-3
CDR3 DNA: TGTGCCAGCAGCTTACGCCCAGGGGCCACCACAGATACGCAGTATTTT
CDR3 protein: CASSLRPGATTDTQYF

clone size: -
D gene: -
J gene: TRBJ1-4
V gene: TRBV6-1
CDR3 DNA: TGTGCCATTCTCTTGACAGGCGCGGACGAAAAACTGTTTTTT
CDR3 protein: CAILLTGADEKLFF

clone size: -
D gene: TRBD1
J gene: TRBJ1-2
V gene: TRBV7-2
CDR3 DNA: TGTGCCAGCAGCCCGCGACAGGGGAGTAACTATGGCTACACCTTC
CDR3 protein: CASSPRQGSNYGYTF

clone size: -
D gene: -
J gene: TRBJ1-1
V gene: TRBV6-5
CDR3 DNA: TGTGCCAGCACCGACAGATTGAACACTGAAGCTTTCTTT
CDR3 protein: CASTDRLNTEAFF

clone size: -
D gene: -
J gene: TRBJ2-3
V gene: TRBV4-2
CDR3 DNA: TGTGCCAGCAGCCAAGATATTGGAGGGTCACAAGAGGACTTCCTCACAGATACGCAGTATTTT
CDR3 protein: CASSQDIGGSQEDFLTDTQYF

clone size: many
D gene: TRBD2
J gene: TRBJ2-4
V gene: TRBV5-4
CDR3 DNA: TGTGCCAGCAGCGCGGGCGGGGGTGTGGTTGGCATTCAGTACTTC
CDR3 protein: CASSAGGGVVGIQYF

clone size: -
D gene: -
J gene: TRBJ1-2
V gene: TRBV6-4
CDR3 DNA: TGTGCCAGCAGTGACTCCGAGGGTTACAATGGCTACACCTTC
CDR3 protein: CASSDSEGYNGYTF

clone size: -
D gene: TRBD2
J gene: TRBJ2-7
V gene: TRBV4-1
CDR3 DNA: TGCGCCAGCAGCCAAAGGCCTAGCGGGGGCCACGATTCTTACGAGCAGTACTTC
CDR3 protein: CASSQRPSGGHDSYEQYF

clone size: -
D gene: -
J gene: TRBJ1-3
V gene: TRBV6-5
CDR3 DNA: TGTGCCAGCAGTTACTCGAACCGGGGCTCTGGAAACACCATATATTTT
CDR3 protein: CASSYSNRGSGNTIYF

clone size: -
D gene: TRBD1
J gene: TRBJ2-7
V gene: TRBV7-2
CDR3 DNA: TGTGCCAGCAGCTTGGGGACAGGGAAAGGGTCCTACGAGCAGTACTTC
CDR3 protein: CASSLGTGKGSYEQYF

clone size: -
D gene: -
J gene: TRBJ2-7
V gene: TRBV21-1
CDR3 DNA: TGTGCCAGCAGCCAAACAGGGGCCGAGCAGTACTTC
CDR3 protein: CASSQTGAEQYF

clone size: -
D gene: -
J gene: TRBJ2-3
V gene: TRBV5-1
CDR3 DNA: TGCGCCAGCAGCGCGCCCCTGGATACGCAGTATTTT
CDR3 protein: CASSAPLDTQYF

clone size: few
D gene: -
J gene: TRBJ1-2
V gene: TRBV4-1
CDR3 DNA: TGCGCCAGCAGCCAAGATCGGTCCGGCTATGGCTACACCTTC
CDR3 protein: CASSQDRSGYGYTF

clone size: -
D gene: TRBD2
J gene: TRBJ2-1
V gene: TRBV7-9
CDR3 DNA: TGTTCCAGCAGCCCTAGTCTAGCGGGGGAGCAGTTCTTC
CDR3 protein: CSSSPSLAGEQFF

clone size: -
D gene: -
J gene: TRBJ1-3
V gene: TRBV28
CDR3 DNA: TGTGCCAGCGAAACAGGGCTTGGAGGAAACACCATATATTTT
CDR3 protein: CASETGLGGNTIYF

clone size: -
D gene: TRBD1
J gene: TRBJ2-6
V gene: TRBV5-6
CDR3 DNA: TGTGCCAGCAGCACCCGACAGGGGGCTTTCTCTGGGGCCAACGTCCTGACTTTC
CDR3 protein: CASSTRQGAFSGANVLTF

clone size: -
D gene: TRBD1
J gene: TRBJ1-1
V gene: TRBV5-1
CDR3 DNA: TGCGCCAGCAGCTTGGCCGGGACAGGGCTAAGGAACACTGAAGCTTTCTTT
CDR3 protein: CASSLAGTGLRNTEAFF

clone size: -
D gene: -
J gene: TRBJ2-7
V gene: TRBV6-6
CDR3 DNA: TGTGCCAGCAGTTACTCGCGGGGTTCCTACGAGCAGTACTTC
CDR3 protein: CASSYSRGSYEQYF

clone size: few
D gene: -
J gene: TRBJ1-2
V gene: TRBV29-1
CDR3 DNA: TGCAGCGTTGAAGACAGAACAGGGATCAACGGCTACACCTTC
CDR3 protein: CSVEDRTGINGYTF

clone size: -
D gene: TRBD2
J gene: TRBJ2-1
V gene: TRBV7-8
CDR3 DNA: TGTGCCAGCAGCCTCCCCCAGCGGGGAGCAAGTGAGCAGTTCTTC
CDR3 protein: CASSLPQRGASEQFF

clone size: -
D gene: TRBD1
J gene: TRBJ1-1
V gene: TRBV2
CDR3 DNA: TGTGCCAGCAGTGAAGGAAGGACAGGGGGGACTGAAGCTTTCTTT
CDR3 protein: CASSEGRTGGTEAFF

clone size: -
D gene: TRBD2
J gene: TRBJ2-2
V gene: TRBV11-2
CDR3 DNA: TGTGCCAGCAGCTCACCGGGGGGGGGAAAGACCGGGGAGCTGTTTTTT
CDR3 protein: CASSSPGGGKTGELFF

clone size: -
D gene: -
J gene: TRBJ1-1
V gene: TRBV19
CDR3 DNA: TGTGCCAGTAGTATAGATCGTGGGCAGACGAACACTGAAGCTTTCTTT
CDR3 protein: CASSIDRGQTNTEAFF

clone size: -
D gene: -
J gene: TRBJ1-2
V gene: TRBV1
CDR3 DNA: TGCACCAGCAGCCAAGATGTCGAGGGATTGATCCTCCTGGGTTGTGGCTACACCTTC
CDR3 protein: CTSSQDVEGLILLGCGYTF

clone size: -
D gene: TRBD2
J gene: TRBJ2-4
V gene: TRBV7-9
CDR3 DNA: TGTTCCAGCAGCTTGGGGGGGAACATTCAGTACTTC
CDR3 protein: CSSSLGGNIQYF

clone size: -
D gene: TRBD1
J gene: TRBJ1-2
V gene: TRBV6-5
CDR3 DNA: TGTGCCAGCAGTTACTCAGACAGGGGTGGCTACACCTTC
CDR3 protein: CASSYSDRGGYTF

clone size: -
D gene: -
J gene: TRBJ2-7
V gene: TRBV7-2
CDR3 DNA: TGTGCCAGCAGTCGGCGGGCAGTCTCCTACGAGCAGTACTTC
CDR3 protein: CASSRRAVSYEQYF

clone size: -
D gene: TRBD2
J gene: TRBJ2-4
V gene: TRBV7-2
CDR3 DNA: TGTGCCAGCAGCTTACGGGGGGAGTTAAACATTCAGTACTTC
CDR3 protein: CASSLRGELNIQYF

clone size: -
D gene: TRBD2
J gene: TRBJ2-3
V gene: TRBV10-1
CDR3 DNA: TGCGCCAGCAGTGAGGCGGGGGGCACAGATACGCAGTATTTT
CDR3 protein: CASSEAGGTDTQYF

clone size: once
D gene: TRBD1
J gene: TRBJ2-7
V gene: TRBV27
CDR3 DNA: TGTGCCAGCAGTCTACTTGGGGGGACAGGGTACCACGAGCAGTACTTC
CDR3 protein: CASSLLGGTGYHEQYF

clone size: few
D gene: -
J gene: TRBJ1-1
V gene: TRBV28
CDR3 DNA: TGTGCCAGCAGTTTCCCGGGTGGGAACACTGAAGCTTTCTTT
CDR3 protein: CASSFPGGNTEAFF

clone size: -
D gene: TRBD1
J gene: TRBJ2-7
V gene: TRBV27
CDR3 DNA: TGTGCCAGCAGTTTACGCAAGACAGGGTACGAGCAGTACTTC
CDR3 protein: CASSLRKTGYEQYF

clone size: -
D gene: -
J gene: TRBJ1-2
V gene: TRBV2
CDR3 DNA: TGTGCCAGCAGTCTTGAAGCACCGCGCTATGGCTACACCTTC
CDR3 protein: CASSLEAPRYGYTF